This TCR beta chain was captured by sequencing in a study of CD8 T cells in ankylosing spondylitis. Broader study findings: Seemingly distinctive of ankylosing spondylitis blood was a TCR beta motif formed by eight highly homologous variants.

V was shortened by 6 bases and J by 1 base, with 17 bases between the two germline ends. In germline, CDR1 is DFQATT, CDR2 SNEGSKA (reference sequence). The CDR3 is 15 amino acids. TCRdb reprocessed the 5' RACE reads with MiXCR, giving one entry per CDR3 protein. Here the sample spans about 540,000 distinct CDR3 sequences, over 9.5% being singletons. This clonotype was observed a few times. Its antigen is unidentified. This receptor was taken from a male donor with ankylosing spondylitis. This rearrangement joins TRBV20-1 to TRBJ2-3; TRBD2 is a possible D gene (6 bases). Sequenced material: blood, either unsorted or a sorted T cell fraction (not recorded which). The CDR3 loop reads CSAARVASGTDTQYF. The CDR3 nucleotides read TGCAGTGCCGCCCGGGTGGCTAGCGGCACAGATACGCAGTATTTT.